At least ten counts were recorded for the clone carrying this T cell receptor beta chain. The sample comes from a study of T cells after yellow fever vaccination. Study at large: Preparation of the low-cell-number fractions used SMART-Seq v4 Ultra Low Input.

This CDR3 comprises 16 residues. Looked up from germline, CDR1 is SGHTA and CDR2 is FQGNSA. The ends lost 5 bases at V and 2 bases at J; junction bases unmatched: 8. Researchers made TCR cDNA using 5'RACE template switching, and this step added a universal primer site and UMIs. TCRdb redid the calling of the 5' RACE reads with MiXCR, one entry per CDR3 protein. The sample has a few hundred thousand distinct CDR3 sequences, 6.8% seen once; the top ten hold roughly a sixth. This TCR came from a man between 18 and 35 years old who received the YFV17D yellow fever vaccine. The rearrangement joins TRBV7-2 to TRBJ2-3; TRBD2 matches 9 bases. Specimen: PBMCs, collected around 45 days after the first yellow fever vaccination. CDR3 in amino acids: CASSARLAGPTDTQYF. The DNA of the CDR3 is TGTGCCAGCAGCGCTCGTCTAGCGGGGCCCACAGATACGCAGTATTTT.